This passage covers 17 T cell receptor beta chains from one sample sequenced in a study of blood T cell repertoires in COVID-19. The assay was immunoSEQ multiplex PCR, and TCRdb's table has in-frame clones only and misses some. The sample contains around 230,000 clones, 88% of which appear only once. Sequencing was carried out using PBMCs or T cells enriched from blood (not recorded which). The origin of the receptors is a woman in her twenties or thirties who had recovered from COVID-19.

DNA of the CDR3: TGTGCCAGCAGCCCCACGGGTGGGGTGGGGCCCGGCGGGGAGCTGTTTTTT. This codes for CASSPTGGVGPGGELFF. The J gene is TRBJ2-2, the V gene TRBV7-2, with D maybe TRBD1 (5 bases). The CDR3 runs to 17 residues. V lost 5 bases and J lost 7, with 23 bases in between. Per the germline V gene, CDR1 is SGHTA and CDR2 is FQGNSA.

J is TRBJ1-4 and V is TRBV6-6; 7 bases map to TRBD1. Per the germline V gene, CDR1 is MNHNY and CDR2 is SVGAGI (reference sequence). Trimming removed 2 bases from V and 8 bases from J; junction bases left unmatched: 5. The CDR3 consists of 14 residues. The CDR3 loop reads CASSYDRVGEKLFF. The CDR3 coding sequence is TGTGCCAGCAGTTACGACAGGGTGGGGGAAAAACTGTTTTTT.

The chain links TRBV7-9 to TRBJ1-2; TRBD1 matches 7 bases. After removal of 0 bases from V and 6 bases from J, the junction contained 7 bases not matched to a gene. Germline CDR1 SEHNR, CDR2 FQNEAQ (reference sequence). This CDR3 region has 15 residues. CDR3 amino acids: CASSLASRQGHGYTF. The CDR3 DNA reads TGTGCCAGCAGCTTAGCTAGCCGACAGGGACATGGCTACACCTTC.

CDR3 sequence reads: CASSSRQGWDNEQFF. CDR3 nucleotide sequence: TGTGCCAGCAGCTCCCGACAGGGTTGGGACAATGAGCAGTTCTTC. The chain joins TRBV11-3 to TRBJ2-1, with 7 bases aligning to TRBD1. Germline trimming cut 4 bases from V and 5 bases from J; bases unmatched to any gene: 8. CDR1 and CDR2 (germline): SGHNT, YENEEA. The CDR3 is made up of 15 amino acids.

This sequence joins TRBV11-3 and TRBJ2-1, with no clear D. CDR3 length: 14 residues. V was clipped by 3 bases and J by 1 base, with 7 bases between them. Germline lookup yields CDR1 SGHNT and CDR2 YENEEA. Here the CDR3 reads CASSLYSSYNEQFF. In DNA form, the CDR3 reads TGTGCCAGCAGCTTGTATAGTTCCTACAATGAGCAGTTCTTC. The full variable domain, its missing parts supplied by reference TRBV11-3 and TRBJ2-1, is EAGVVQSPRYKIIEKKQPVAFWCNPISGHNTLYWYLQNLGQGPELLIRYENEEAVDDSQLPKDRFSAERLKGVDSTLKIQPAELGDSAVYLCASSLYSSYNEQFFGPGTRLTVL.

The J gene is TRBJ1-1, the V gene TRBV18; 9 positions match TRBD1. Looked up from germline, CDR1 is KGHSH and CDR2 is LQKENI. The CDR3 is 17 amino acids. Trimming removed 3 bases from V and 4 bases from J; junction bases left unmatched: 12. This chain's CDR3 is CASSPPTDRGGVTEAFF. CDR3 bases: TGTGCCAGCTCACCTCCGACGGACAGGGGAGGGGTCACTGAAGCTTTCTTT.

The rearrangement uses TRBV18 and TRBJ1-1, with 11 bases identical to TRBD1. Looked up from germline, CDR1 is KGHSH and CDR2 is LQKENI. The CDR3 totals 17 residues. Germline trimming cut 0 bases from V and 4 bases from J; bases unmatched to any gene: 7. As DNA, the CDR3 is TGTGCCAGCTCACCACCGGACAGGGGGCCCCTGGCCACTGAAGCTTTCTTT. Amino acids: CASSPPDRGPLATEAFF.

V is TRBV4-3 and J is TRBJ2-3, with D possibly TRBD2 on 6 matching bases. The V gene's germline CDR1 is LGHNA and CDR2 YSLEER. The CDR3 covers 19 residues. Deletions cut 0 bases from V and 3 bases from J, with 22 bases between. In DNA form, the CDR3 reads TGCGCCAGCAGCCAAGAATTGGGGGACTCCGGAGGTGGTACAGATACGCAGTATTTT. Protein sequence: CASSQELGDSGGGTDTQYF.

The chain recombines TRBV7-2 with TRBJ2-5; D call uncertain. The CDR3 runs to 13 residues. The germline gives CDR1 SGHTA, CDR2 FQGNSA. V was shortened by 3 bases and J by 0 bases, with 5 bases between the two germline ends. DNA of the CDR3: TGTGCCAGCAGCTTGGGCGACCAAGAGACCCAGTACTTC. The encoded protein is CASSLGDQETQYF.

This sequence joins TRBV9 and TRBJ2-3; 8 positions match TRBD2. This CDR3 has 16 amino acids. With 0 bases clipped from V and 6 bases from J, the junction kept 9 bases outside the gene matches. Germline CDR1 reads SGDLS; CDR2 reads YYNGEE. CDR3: CASSVAERGPADTQYF. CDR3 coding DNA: TGTGCCAGCAGCGTAGCCGAGCGGGGGCCTGCCGATACGCAGTATTTT.

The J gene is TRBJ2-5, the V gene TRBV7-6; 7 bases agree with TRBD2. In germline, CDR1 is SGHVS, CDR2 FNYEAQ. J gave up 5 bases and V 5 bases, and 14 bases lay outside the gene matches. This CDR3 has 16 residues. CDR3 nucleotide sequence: TGTGCCAGCAGCCGGACTAGTCGAACACCTGTGGAGACCCAGTACTTC. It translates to CASSRTSRTPVETQYF.

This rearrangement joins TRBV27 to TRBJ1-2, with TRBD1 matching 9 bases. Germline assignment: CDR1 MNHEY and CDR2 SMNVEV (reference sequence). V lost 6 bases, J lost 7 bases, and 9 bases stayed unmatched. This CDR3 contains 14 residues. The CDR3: CASSRDRVEGGYTF. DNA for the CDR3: TGTGCCAGCAGCAGGGACAGGGTGGAGGGTGGCTACACCTTC.

The CDR3 nucleotides read TGCAGCGTTGTCGTCTACAATGAGCAGTTCTTC. Translation: CSVVVYNEQFF. The chain joins TRBV29-1 to TRBJ2-1; no definite D call. Germline-derived CDR1 and CDR2 are SQVTM and ANQGSEA. The CDR3 spans 11 residues. Trimming pared 4 bases from V and 3 bases from J, leaving 4 bases between.

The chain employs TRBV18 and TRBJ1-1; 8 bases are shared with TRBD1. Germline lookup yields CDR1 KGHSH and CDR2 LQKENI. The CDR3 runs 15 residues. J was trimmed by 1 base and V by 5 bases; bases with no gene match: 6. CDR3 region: CASSFTGTGNTEAFF. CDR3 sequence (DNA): TGTGCCAGCTCATTCACAGGGACAGGGAACACTGAAGCTTTCTTT. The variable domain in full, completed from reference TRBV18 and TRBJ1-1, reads NAGVMQNPRHLVRRRGQEARLRCSPMKGHSHVYWYRQLPEEGLKFMVYLQKENIIDESGMPKERFSAEFPKEGPSILRIQQVVRGDSAAYFCASSFTGTGNTEAFFGQGTRLTVV.

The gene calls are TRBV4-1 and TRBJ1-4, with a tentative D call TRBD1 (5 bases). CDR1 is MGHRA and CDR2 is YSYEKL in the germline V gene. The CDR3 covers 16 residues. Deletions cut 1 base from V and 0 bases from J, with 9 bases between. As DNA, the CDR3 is TGCGCCAGCAGCCAAGTCGGGACTACAACTAATGAAAAACTGTTTTTT. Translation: CASSQVGTTTNEKLFF.

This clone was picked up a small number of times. Written as DNA, the CDR3 is TGTGCCAGCAGCTTAGCGGGTCAGGGAAAAGGGATGACCTACGAGCAGTACTTC. Translated: CASSLAGQGKGMTYEQYF. The V call is TRBV7-9, the J call TRBJ2-7, with D possibly being TRBD1 (5 bases). CDR1 is SEHNR and CDR2 is FQNEAQ in the germline V gene (reference sequence). The CDR3 runs 18 residues. V was clipped by 0 bases and J by 2 bases, with 20 bases between them.

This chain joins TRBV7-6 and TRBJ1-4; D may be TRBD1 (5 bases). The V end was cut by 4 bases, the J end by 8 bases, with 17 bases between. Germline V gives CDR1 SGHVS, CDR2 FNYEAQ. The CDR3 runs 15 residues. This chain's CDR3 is CASSSPGGGMEKLFF. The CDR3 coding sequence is TGTGCCAGCAGCTCCCCTGGGGGGGGGATGGAAAAACTGTTTTTT.